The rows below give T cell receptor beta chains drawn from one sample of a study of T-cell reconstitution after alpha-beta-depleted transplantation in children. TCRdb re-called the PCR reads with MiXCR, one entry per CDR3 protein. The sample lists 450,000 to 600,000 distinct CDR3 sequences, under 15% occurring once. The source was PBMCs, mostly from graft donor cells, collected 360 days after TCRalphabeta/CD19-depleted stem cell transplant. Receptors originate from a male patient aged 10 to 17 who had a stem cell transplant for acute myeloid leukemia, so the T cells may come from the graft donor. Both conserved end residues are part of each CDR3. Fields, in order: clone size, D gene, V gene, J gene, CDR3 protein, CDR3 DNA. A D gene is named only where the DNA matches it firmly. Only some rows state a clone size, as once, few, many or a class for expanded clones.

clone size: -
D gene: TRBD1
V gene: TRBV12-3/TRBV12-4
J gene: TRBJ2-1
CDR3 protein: CASSLRDRGRGAPLNEQFF
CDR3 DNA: TGTGCCAGCAGTTTAAGGGACAGGGGGAGAGGGGCTCCCTTAAATGAGCAGTTCTTC

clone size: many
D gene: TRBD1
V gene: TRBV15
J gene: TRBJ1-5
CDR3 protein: CATSNAYRGNDQPQHF
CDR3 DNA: TGTGCCACCAGTAATGCTTACAGGGGTAACGATCAGCCCCAGCATTTT

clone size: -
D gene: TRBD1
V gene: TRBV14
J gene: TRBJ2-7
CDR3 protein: CASSHARGRYEQYF
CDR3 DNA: TGTGCCAGCAGCCACGCAAGGGGGCGGTACGAGCAGTACTTC

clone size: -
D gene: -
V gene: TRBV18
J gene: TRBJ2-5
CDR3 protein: CASSPKRLEETQYF
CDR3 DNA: TGTGCCAGCTCACCGAAGCGGTTGGAAGAGACCCAGTACTTC

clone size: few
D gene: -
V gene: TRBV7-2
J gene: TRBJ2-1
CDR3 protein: CASSSGLTSSYNEQFF
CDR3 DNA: TGTGCCAGCAGCTCTGGACTTACAAGCTCCTACAATGAGCAGTTCTTC

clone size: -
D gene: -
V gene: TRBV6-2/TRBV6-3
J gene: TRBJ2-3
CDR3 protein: CASSYSKRASTDTQYF
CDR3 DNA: TGTGCCAGCAGTTACTCTAAGCGGGCTAGCACAGATACGCAGTATTTT

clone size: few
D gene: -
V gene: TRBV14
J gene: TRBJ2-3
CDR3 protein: CASSQALADTQYF
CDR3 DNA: TGTGCCAGCAGCCAAGCGCTGGCGGATACGCAGTATTTT

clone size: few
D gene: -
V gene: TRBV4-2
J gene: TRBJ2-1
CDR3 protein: CASSQDKGSYNEQFF
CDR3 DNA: TGTGCCAGCAGCCAAGATAAAGGGTCCTACAATGAGCAGTTCTTC

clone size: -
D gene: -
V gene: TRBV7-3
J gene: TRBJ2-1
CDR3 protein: CASSLTIRDALYNEQFF
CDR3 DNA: TGTGCCAGCAGCTTAACAATCAGGGACGCCTTGTACAATGAGCAGTTCTTC

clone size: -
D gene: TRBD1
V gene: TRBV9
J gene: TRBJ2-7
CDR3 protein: CASSVGPGGEQYF
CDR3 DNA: TGTGCCAGCAGCGTAGGACCAGGGGGCGAGCAGTACTTC

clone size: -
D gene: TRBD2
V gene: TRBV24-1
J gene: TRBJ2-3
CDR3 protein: CATSDVLEREETDTQYF
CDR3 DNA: TGTGCCACCAGTGATGTCCTGGAGCGGGAGGAAACAGATACGCAGTATTTT

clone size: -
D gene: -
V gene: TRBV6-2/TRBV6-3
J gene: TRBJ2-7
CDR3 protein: CASSYSERMGHEQYF
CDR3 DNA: TGTGCCAGCAGTTACTCAGAGCGAATGGGCCACGAGCAGTACTTC

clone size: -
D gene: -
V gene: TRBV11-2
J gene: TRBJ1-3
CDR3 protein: CASSLDDPSGNTIYF
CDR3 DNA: TGTGCCAGCAGCTTAGATGATCCCTCTGGAAACACCATATATTTT

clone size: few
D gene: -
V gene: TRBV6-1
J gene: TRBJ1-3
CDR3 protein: CASSKITGTTSGNTIYF
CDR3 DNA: TGTGCCAGCTCGAAGATCACCGGGACAACCTCTGGAAACACCATATATTTT

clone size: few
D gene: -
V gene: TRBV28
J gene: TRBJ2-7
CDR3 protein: CASSLGSVVEQYF
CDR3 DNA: TGTGCCAGCAGTTTGGGCTCCGTTGTCGAGCAGTACTTC

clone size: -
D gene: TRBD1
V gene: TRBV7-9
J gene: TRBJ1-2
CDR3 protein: CASSFGTGVSNYGYTF
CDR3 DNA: TGTGCCAGCAGCTTCGGGACAGGGGTTTCTAACTATGGCTACACCTTC

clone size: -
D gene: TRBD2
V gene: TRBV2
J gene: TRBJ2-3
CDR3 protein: CASSETLAGADTQYF
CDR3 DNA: TGTGCCAGCAGTGAAACCCTAGCGGGAGCAGATACGCAGTATTTT

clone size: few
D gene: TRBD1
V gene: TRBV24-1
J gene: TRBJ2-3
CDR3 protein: CATSRDRVQSRDPFAVTDTQYF
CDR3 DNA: TGTGCCACCAGCCGGGACAGGGTTCAGTCAAGGGACCCATTCGCCGTGACAGATACGCAGTATTTT

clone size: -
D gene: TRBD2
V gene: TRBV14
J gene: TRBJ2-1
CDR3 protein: CASSQFSLSQAGTSGSGEQFF
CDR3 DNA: TGTGCCAGCAGCCAATTCTCGTTGTCACAGGCCGGGACTAGCGGGAGTGGGGAGCAGTTCTTC

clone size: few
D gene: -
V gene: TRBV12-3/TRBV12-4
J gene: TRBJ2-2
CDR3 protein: CASSLNPNTGELFF
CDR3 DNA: TGTGCCAGCAGTTTAAACCCGAACACCGGGGAGCTGTTTTTT

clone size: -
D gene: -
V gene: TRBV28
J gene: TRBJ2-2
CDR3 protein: CASSLSSLLYTGELFF
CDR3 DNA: TGTGCCAGCAGTTTATCTAGCCTGCTTTACACCGGGGAGCTGTTTTTT

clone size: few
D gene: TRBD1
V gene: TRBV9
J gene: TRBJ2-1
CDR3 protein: CASSAVDRSREQFF
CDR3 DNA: TGTGCCAGCAGCGCAGTGGACAGGAGTCGCGAGCAGTTCTTC

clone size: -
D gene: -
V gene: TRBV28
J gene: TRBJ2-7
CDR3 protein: CASSMPAAGGQLPYEQYF
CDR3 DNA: TGTGCCAGCAGTATGCCCGCCGCCGGGGGACAGTTACCTTACGAGCAGTACTTC

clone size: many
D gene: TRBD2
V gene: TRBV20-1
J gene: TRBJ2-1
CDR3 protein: CSAETSGVSYNEQFF
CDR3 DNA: TGCAGTGCAGAAACTAGCGGGGTCTCCTACAATGAGCAGTTCTTC

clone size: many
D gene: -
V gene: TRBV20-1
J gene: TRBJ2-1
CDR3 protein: CSARGPDYNEQFF
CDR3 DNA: TGCAGTGCTAGGGGACCCGACTACAATGAGCAGTTCTTC

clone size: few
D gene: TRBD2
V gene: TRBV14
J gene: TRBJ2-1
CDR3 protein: CASSRYGTSGSNEQFF
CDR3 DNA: TGTGCCAGCAGTCGTTACGGGACTAGCGGGAGTAATGAGCAGTTCTTC

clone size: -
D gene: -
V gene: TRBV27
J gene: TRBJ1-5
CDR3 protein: CASSPRAGFYQPQHF
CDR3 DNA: TGTGCCAGCAGTCCGCGGGCAGGATTTTATCAGCCCCAGCATTTT

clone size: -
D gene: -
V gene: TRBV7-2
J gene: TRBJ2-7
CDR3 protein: CASSDLGEQYF
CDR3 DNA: TGTGCCAGCAGCGACCTCGGCGAGCAGTACTTC

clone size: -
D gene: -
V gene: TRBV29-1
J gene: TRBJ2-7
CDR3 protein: CSVRGTEKSYEQYF
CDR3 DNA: TGCAGCGTCCGTGGGACTGAGAAGAGCTACGAGCAGTACTTC